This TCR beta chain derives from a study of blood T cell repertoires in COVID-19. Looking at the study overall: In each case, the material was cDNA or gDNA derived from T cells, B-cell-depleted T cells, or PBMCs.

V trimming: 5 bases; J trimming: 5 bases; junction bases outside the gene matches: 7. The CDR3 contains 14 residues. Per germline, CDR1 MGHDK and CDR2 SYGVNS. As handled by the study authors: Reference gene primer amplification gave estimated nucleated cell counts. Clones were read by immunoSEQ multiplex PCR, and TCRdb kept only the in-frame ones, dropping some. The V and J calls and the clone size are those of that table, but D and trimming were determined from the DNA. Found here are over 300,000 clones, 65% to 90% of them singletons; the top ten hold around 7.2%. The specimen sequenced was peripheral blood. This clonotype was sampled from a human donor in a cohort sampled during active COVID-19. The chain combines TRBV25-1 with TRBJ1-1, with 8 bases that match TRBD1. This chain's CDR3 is CASSYTGGRTEAFF. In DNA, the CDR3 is TGTGCCAGCAGTTACACAGGGGGTAGGACTGAAGCTTTCTTT.